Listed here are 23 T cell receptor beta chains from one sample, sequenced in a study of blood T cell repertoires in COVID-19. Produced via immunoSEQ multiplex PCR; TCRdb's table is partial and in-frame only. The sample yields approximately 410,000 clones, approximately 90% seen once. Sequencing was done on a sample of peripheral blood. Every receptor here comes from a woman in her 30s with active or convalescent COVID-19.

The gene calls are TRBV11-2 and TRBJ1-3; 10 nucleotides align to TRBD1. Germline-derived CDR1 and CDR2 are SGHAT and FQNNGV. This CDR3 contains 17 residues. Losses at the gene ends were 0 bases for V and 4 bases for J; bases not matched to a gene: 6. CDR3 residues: CASSLESGTGVGNTIYF. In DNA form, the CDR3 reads TGTGCCAGCAGCTTAGAGTCCGGGACAGGGGTCGGAAACACCATATATTTT.

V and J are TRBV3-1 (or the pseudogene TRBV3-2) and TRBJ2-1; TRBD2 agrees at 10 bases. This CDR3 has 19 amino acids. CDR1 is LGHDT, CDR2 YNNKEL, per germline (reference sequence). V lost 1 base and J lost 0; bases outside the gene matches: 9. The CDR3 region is CASSQVWGLASSSYNEQFF. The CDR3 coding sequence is TGTGCCAGCAGCCAAGTGTGGGGACTAGCGAGTAGCTCCTACAATGAGCAGTTCTTC.

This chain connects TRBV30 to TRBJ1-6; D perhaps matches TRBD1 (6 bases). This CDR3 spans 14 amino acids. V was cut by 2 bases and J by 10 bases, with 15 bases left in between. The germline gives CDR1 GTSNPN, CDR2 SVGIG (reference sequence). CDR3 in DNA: TGTGCCTGGAGTACCCGGGGGGCGAGATCACCCCTCCACTTT. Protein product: CAWSTRGARSPLHF.

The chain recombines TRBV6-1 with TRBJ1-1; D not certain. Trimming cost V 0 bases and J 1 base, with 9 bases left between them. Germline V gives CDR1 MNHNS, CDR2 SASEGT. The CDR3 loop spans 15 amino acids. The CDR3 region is CASSEAAGRNTEAFF. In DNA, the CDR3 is TGTGCCAGCAGTGAAGCCGCGGGCAGGAACACTGAAGCTTTCTTT.

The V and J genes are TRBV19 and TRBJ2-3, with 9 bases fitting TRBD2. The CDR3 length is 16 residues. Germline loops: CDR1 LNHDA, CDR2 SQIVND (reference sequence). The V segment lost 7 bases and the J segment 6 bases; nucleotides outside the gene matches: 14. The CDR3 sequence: CASNSLGGLAGDTQYF. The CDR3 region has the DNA TGTGCCAGTAATTCATTGGGGGGACTAGCCGGGGATACGCAGTATTTT.

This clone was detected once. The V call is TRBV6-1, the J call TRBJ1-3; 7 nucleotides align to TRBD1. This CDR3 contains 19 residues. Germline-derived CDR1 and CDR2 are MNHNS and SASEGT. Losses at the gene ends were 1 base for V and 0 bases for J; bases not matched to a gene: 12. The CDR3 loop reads CASSEESGTESSSGNTIYF. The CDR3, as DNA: TGTGCCAGCAGTGAAGAATCCGGGACAGAGAGTAGCTCTGGAAACACCATATATTTT.

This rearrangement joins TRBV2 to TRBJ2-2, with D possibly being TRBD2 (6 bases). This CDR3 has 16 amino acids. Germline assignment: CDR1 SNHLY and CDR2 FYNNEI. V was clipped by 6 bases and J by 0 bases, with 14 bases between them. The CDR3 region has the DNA TGTGCCAGCAGCGTGGAGGGACGGACGAACACCGGGGAGCTGTTTTTT. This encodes CASSVEGRTNTGELFF.

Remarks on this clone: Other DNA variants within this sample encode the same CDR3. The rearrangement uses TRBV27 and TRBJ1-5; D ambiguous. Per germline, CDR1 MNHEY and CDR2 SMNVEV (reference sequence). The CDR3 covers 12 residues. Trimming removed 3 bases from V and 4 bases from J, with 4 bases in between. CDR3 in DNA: TGTGCCAGCAGTTTTCTTAATCAGCCCCAGCATTTT. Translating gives CASSFLNQPQHF.

The DNA of the CDR3 is TGTGCCAGCAGTTTATCGACCGGGACAGGTCGATCACCCCTCCACTTT. Translation: CASSLSTGTGRSPLHF. V usage is TRBV27 and J usage is TRBJ1-6; TRBD1 agrees at 8 bases. The V segment lost 0 bases and the J segment 10 bases; nucleotides outside the gene matches: 8. CDR3 length equals 16 residues. Germline CDR1 is MNHEY and CDR2 is SMNVEV (reference sequence).

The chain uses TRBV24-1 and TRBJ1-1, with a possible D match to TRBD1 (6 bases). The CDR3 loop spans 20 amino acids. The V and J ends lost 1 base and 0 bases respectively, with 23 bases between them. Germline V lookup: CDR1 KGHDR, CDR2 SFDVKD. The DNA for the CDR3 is TGTGCCACCAGTGATTTTATCTGGGGGGGCTCACCAGACTTGAACACTGAAGCTTTCTTT. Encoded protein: CATSDFIWGGSPDLNTEAFF.

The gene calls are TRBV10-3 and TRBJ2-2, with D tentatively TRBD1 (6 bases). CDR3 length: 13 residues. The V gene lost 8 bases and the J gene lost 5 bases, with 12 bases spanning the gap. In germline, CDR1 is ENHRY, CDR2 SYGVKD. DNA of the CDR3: TGTGCCATCCCACAGGGCTTAACCGGGGAGCTGTTTTTT. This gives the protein CAIPQGLTGELFF.

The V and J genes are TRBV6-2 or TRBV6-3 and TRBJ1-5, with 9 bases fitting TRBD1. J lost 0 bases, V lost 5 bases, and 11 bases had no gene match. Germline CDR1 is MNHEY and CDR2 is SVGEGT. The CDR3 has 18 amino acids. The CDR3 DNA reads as TGTGCCAGCAGTACGCCGGGACAGGGAATTGATAGCAATCAGCCCCAGCATTTT. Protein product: CASSTPGQGIDSNQPQHF.

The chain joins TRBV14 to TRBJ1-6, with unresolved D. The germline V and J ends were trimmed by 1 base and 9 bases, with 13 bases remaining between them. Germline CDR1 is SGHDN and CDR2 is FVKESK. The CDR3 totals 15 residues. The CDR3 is CASSQGVNSISPLHF. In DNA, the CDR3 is TGTGCCAGCAGCCAAGGTGTGAATAGTATTTCACCCCTCCACTTT.

The CDR3 reads CATSRPDTNYGYTF. DNA of the CDR3: TGTGCCACCAGCAGGCCAGACACTAACTATGGCTACACCTTC. This rearrangement joins TRBV15 to TRBJ1-2, with D unclear. CDR1 LNHNV and CDR2 YYDKDF come from the germline V gene (reference sequence). CDR3 length: 14 residues. With 3 bases removed from V and 0 bases from J, the gap between germline ends came to 8 bases.

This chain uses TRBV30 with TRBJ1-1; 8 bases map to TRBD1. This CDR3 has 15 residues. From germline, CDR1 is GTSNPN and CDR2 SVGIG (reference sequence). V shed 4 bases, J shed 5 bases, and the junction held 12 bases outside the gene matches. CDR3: CAWIPFTGGRTEAFF. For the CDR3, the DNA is TGTGCCTGGATACCCTTTACAGGGGGGAGGACTGAAGCTTTCTTT.

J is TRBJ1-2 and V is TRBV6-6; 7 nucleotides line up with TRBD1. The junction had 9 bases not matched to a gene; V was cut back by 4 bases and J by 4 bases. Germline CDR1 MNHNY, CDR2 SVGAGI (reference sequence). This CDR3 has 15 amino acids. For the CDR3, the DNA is TGTGCCAGCAGTTCCCCGGACAGGCTATTCTATGGCTACACCTTC. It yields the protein CASSSPDRLFYGYTF.

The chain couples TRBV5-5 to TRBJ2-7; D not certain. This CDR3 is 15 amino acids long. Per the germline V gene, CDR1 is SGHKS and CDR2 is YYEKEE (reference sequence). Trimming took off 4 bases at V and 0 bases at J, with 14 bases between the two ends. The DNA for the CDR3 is TGTGCCAGCAGCAAAAGCGCAGAGACCTCCTACGAGCAGTACTTC. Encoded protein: CASSKSAETSYEQYF.

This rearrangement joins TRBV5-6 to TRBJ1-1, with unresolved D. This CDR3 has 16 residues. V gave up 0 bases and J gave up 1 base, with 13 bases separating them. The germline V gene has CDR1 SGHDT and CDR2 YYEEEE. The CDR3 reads CASSLGAGIQNTEAFF. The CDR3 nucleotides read TGTGCCAGCAGCTTGGGGGCGGGGATTCAGAACACTGAAGCTTTCTTT.

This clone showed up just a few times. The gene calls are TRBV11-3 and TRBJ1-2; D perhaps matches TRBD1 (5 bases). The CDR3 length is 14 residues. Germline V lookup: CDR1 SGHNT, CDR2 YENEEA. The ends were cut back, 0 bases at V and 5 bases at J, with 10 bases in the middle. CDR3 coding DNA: TGTGCCAGCAGCTTAGATCCTACAGGATATGGCTACACCTTC. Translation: CASSLDPTGYGYTF. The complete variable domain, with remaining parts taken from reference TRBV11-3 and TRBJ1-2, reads EAGVVQSPRYKIIEKKQPVAFWCNPISGHNTLYWYLQNLGQGPELLIRYENEEAVDDSQLPKDRFSAERLKGVDSTLKIQPAELGDSAVYLCASSLDPTGYGYTFGSGTRLTVV.

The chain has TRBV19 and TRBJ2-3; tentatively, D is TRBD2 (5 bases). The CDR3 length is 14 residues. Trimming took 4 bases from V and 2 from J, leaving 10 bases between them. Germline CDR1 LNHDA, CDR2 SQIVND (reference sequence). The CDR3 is CASSSLANTDTQYF. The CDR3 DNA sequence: TGTGCCAGTAGTAGTCTAGCTAACACAGATACGCAGTATTTT.

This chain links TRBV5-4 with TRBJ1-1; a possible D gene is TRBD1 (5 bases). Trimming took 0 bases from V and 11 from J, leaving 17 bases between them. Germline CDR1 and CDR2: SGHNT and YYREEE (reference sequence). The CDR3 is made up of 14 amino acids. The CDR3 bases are TGTGCCAGCAGCTTGGCCAACAGCAGGGTTAGCGCTTTCTTT. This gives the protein CASSLANSRVSAFF. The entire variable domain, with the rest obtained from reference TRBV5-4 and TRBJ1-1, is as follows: ETGVTQSPTHLIKTRGQQVTLRCSSQSGHNTVSWYQQALGQGPQFIFQYYREEENGRGNFPPRFSGLQFPNYSSELNVNALELDDSALYLCASSLANSRVSAFFGQGTRLTVV.

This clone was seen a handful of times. CDR3 nucleotide sequence: TGTGCCAGCAGCCATGGCCACGATCAGCCCCAGCATTTT. Residues: CASSHGHDQPQHF. The V and J genes are TRBV3-1 (or the pseudogene TRBV3-2) and TRBJ1-5, with unresolved D. V was clipped by 3 bases and J by 5 bases, with 8 bases between them. The CDR3 is 13 residues long. CDR1 is LGHDT, CDR2 YNNKEL, per germline (reference sequence).

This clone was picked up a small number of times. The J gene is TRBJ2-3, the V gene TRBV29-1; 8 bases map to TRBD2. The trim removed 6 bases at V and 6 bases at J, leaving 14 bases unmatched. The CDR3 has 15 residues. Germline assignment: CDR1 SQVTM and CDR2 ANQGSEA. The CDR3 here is CSVAGGTSKEDTQYF. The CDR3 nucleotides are TGCAGCGTCGCTGGAGGGACTAGTAAAGAGGATACGCAGTATTTT.